A selection of T cell receptor beta chains follows, all from one sample in a study of T cells after yellow fever vaccination. Via MiXCR, TCRdb re-called the 5' RACE reads, giving one row per CDR3 protein. The sample has 360,000 or so distinct CDR3 sequences, around a tenth seen once. The material was PBMCs, obtained on the day of the first yellow fever vaccination. The receptor source for this set is a man aged 18 to 30 who received the YFV17D yellow fever vaccine. The CDR3 runs from the conserved cysteine through the conserved F or W. The D gene is left open where the match is weak. Rows may omit the clone size; those that give it use once, few, many or a size class.

j_gene | abundance | v_gene | d_gene | CDR3nt | CDR3aa
TRBJ1-3 | - | TRBV12-3/TRBV12-4 | - | TGTGCCAGCAGTAAGATCGGCTCTGGAAACACCATATATTTT | CASSKIGSGNTIYF
TRBJ1-1 | - | TRBV5-5 | - | TGTGCCAGCAGCCTCACGGCATACACTGAAGCTTTCTTT | CASSLTAYTEAFF
TRBJ2-7 | few | TRBV12-3/TRBV12-4 | - | TGTGCCAGCTCATTTGGGTTACTCGAGCAGTACTTC | CASSFGLLEQYF
TRBJ2-7 | few | TRBV4-2 | - | TGTGCCAGCAGCCAAGCGGCAGACAGCTCCTACGAGCAGTACTTC | CASSQAADSSYEQYF
TRBJ2-5 | - | TRBV27 | TRBD1 | TGTGCCAGCAGTCCAGGGGGATTCCTTGTAGAGACCCAGTACTTC | CASSPGGFLVETQYF
TRBJ2-1 | few | TRBV2 | - | TGTGCCAGCAGTCAGTCCAGCTCCTACAATGAGCAGTTCTTC | CASSQSSSYNEQFF
TRBJ1-1 | - | TRBV7-2 | - | TGTGCCAGCAGCTTGCAGGTTACAATGAACACTGAAGCTTTCTTT | CASSLQVTMNTEAFF
TRBJ2-1 | few | TRBV7-2 | - | TGTGCCAGCAGATCTAGTCGGGGGAACAATGAGCAGTTCTTC | CASRSSRGNNEQFF
TRBJ1-3 | few | TRBV20-1 | - | TGCAGTGCCGACGGGGTCTCTGGAAACACCATATATTTT | CSADGVSGNTIYF
TRBJ2-1 | few | TRBV4-2 | TRBD2 | TGTGCCAGCAGCCAACTAGCGGGGGGGGGGAATGAGCAGTTCTTC | CASSQLAGGGNEQFF
TRBJ2-5 | - | TRBV6-2/TRBV6-3 | - | TGTGCCAGCAGTTACTGGATAGCGGACCAAGAGACCCAGTACTTC | CASSYWIADQETQYF
TRBJ2-1 | few | TRBV5-1 | - | TGCGCCAGCAGCTCGTCAGGTGTGTCCCACAATGAGCAGTTCTTC | CASSSSGVSHNEQFF
TRBJ1-3 | few | TRBV4-2 | - | TGTGCCAGCAGCCAAGATCGGAGCTCTGGAAACACCATATATTTT | CASSQDRSSGNTIYF
TRBJ1-5 | many | TRBV7-2 | - | TGTGCCAGCAGCTTAGGGATGGATCAGCCCCAGCATTTT | CASSLGMDQPQHF
TRBJ2-5 | many | TRBV7-9 | - | TGTGCCAGCAGCTTAAGACAGCAAGAGACCCAGTACTTC | CASSLRQQETQYF
TRBJ2-7 | many | TRBV7-6 | TRBD1 | TGTGCCAGCAGCTCTAGACAGGGCTCCTACGAGCAGTACTTC | CASSSRQGSYEQYF
TRBJ2-2 | - | TRBV5-1 | TRBD1 | TGCGCCAGCAGCTGGGGGACAGGCACCGGGGAGCTGTTTTTT | CASSWGTGTGELFF
TRBJ1-1 | few | TRBV5-1 | - | TGCGCCAGCAGCTTGGCGGGCCCCCAGAACACTGAAGCTTTCTTT | CASSLAGPQNTEAFF
TRBJ2-3 | once | TRBV5-4 | - | TGTGCCAGCAGCTTGGATCCCGGGCGGGGACCTACAGATACGCAGTATTTT | CASSLDPGRGPTDTQYF
TRBJ1-6 | few | TRBV7-8 | TRBD1 | TGTGCCAGCAGCTCTCGACAGGGGGGTTCACCCCTCCACTTT | CASSSRQGGSPLHF
TRBJ1-1 | - | TRBV5-1 | TRBD1 | TGCGCCAGCAGGTACCAGGGGGCCCCGAACACTGAAGCTTTCTTT | CASRYQGAPNTEAFF
TRBJ2-1 | - | TRBV4-2 | TRBD2 | TGTGCCAGCAGCCAAGAAACGGCTAGCGGGGGGAATGAGCAGTTCTTC | CASSQETASGGNEQFF
TRBJ2-2 | few | TRBV5-4 | - | TGTGCCAGCAGCTCAGGAGATAAGACCGGGGAGCTGTTTTTT | CASSSGDKTGELFF
TRBJ2-2 | few | TRBV4-1 | - | TGCGCCAGCAGCCAAGGTTCAGTGAATTTCGGGGAGCTGTTTTTT | CASSQGSVNFGELFF
TRBJ2-5 | many | TRBV20-1 | - | TGCAGTGCTAGACCGGGACACCTCCAAGAGACCCAGTACTTC | CSARPGHLQETQYF
TRBJ2-1 | - | TRBV14 | - | TGTGCCAGCAGCCAGCTACGTGGCCCCTTAAGGGATGAGCAGTTCTTC | CASSQLRGPLRDEQFF
TRBJ1-1 | few | TRBV6-4 | - | TGTGCCAGCAGTGATTCGGGTGGTGAAGCTTTCTTT | CASSDSGGEAFF
TRBJ2-5 | - | TRBV3-1 | - | TGTGCCAGCAGCCCGCAGGACTATCTACAAGAGACCCAGTACTTC | CASSPQDYLQETQYF
TRBJ1-6 | - | TRBV20-1 | TRBD1 | TGCAGTGCGCAGACAGGGATGAATTCACCCCTCCACTTT | CSAQTGMNSPLHF
TRBJ2-7 | few | TRBV20-1 | TRBD2 | TGCAGTGCTAGAGATTTGCGGGGGACCTCCTACGAGCAGTACTTC | CSARDLRGTSYEQYF
TRBJ1-5 | many | TRBV6-1 | - | TGTGCCAGCAGAGCACCTTTTCGGGGGCGCATCCAGCCCCAGCATTTT | CASRAPFRGRIQPQHF
TRBJ2-5 | few | TRBV5-6 | TRBD2 | TGTGCCAGCAGCCCGTTAGCGGGAGTGTACCAAGAGACCCAGTACTTC | CASSPLAGVYQETQYF
TRBJ1-1 | few | TRBV6-2/TRBV6-3 | - | TGTGCCAGCAGTTCGGAAGGGTCATTGGCTTTCTTT | CASSSEGSLAFF
TRBJ1-5 | few | TRBV21-1 | - | TGTGCCAGCAGCAAACGAGGCAGTAGCAATCAGCCCCAGCATTTT | CASSKRGSSNQPQHF
TRBJ1-5 | few | TRBV6-2/TRBV6-3 | - | TGTGCCAGCAGTCGCCCCCGTGGGCCAGAGGGGCAGCCCCAGCATTTT | CASSRPRGPEGQPQHF
TRBJ2-1 | few | TRBV12-3/TRBV12-4 | TRBD2 | TGTGCCAGCAGTTTCGCGGGGGGAAGAAATGAGCAGTTCTTC | CASSFAGGRNEQFF
TRBJ2-5 | few | TRBV7-2 | - | TGTGCCAGCAGCTTAGTAGGATCCCGGATGGAGGCCCAGTACTTC | CASSLVGSRMEAQYF
TRBJ2-3 | - | TRBV9 | TRBD2 | TGTGCCAGCAGCAGCGAAGGACGGGGGGGCACAGATACGCAGTATTTT | CASSSEGRGGTDTQYF
TRBJ2-1 | - | TRBV15 | - | TGTGCCACCAGCAGATATCGTGTCGGGGACTATGAGCAGTTCTTC | CATSRYRVGDYEQFF
TRBJ1-6 | few | TRBV7-2 | - | TGTGCCAGCAGCTTTATCCGGGACCGGTACTCACCCCTCCACTTT | CASSFIRDRYSPLHF
TRBJ2-5 | few | TRBV5-1 | TRBD1 | TGCGCCAGCAGCTTGGGGACAGGAAGGGAGACCCAGTACTTC | CASSLGTGRETQYF